The clone carrying this TCR beta chain has a count of ten or more. cDNA molecules, individually, were tagged with unique molecular identifiers. TCRdb reprocessed the 5' RACE reads with MiXCR, giving one entry per CDR3 protein. The data show some 57,000 distinct CDR3 sequences, roughly 5.3% seen once. This sample is part of a study of early T cells in non-severe SARS-CoV-2 infection. J lost 1 base, V lost 2 bases, and 15 bases had no gene match. The CDR3 has 19 residues. The germline V gene has CDR1 SGHRS and CDR2 YFSETQ. The specimen was whole blood. The sequence was obtained from an adult who was a healthcare worker with PCR-confirmed SARS-CoV-2 infection or an uninfected control (not recorded which). This sequence joins TRBV5-1 and TRBJ2-7, with 10 bases matching TRBD1. The CDR3 reads CASSFRDRGGSGPSYEQYF. In DNA, the CDR3 is TGCGCCAGCAGCTTCCGGGACAGGGGTGGAAGCGGGCCGTCCTACGAGCAGTACTTC.